The 20 T cell receptor beta chains given below trace back to one sample, sequenced in a study of T cell changes during pregnancy in multiple sclerosis. Assay: immunoSEQ multiplex PCR; the TCRdb copy retains only in-frame clones and omits some. There are 45,000 or so clones in the sample; more than 85% occur only once, and roughly 9.1% lies in the top ten. Sequenced here: CD8+ T cells from peripheral blood mononuclear cells, sampled after pregnancy. The receptors were sampled from a female donor with multiple sclerosis, enrolled in a pregnancy study.

The V gene is TRBV5-4, the J gene TRBJ2-7, with TRBD1 matching 8 bases. The ends lost 5 bases at V and 7 bases at J; junction bases unmatched: 5. CDR3 length: 12 amino acids. Per the germline V gene, CDR1 is SGHNT and CDR2 is YYREEE (reference sequence). The CDR3 loop is CASRTGANEQYF. DNA for the CDR3: TGTGCCAGCAGGACAGGGGCCAATGAGCAGTACTTC.

V usage is TRBV7-2 and J usage is TRBJ2-7; weak D call: TRBD1 (5 bases). The CDR3 spans 14 residues. The germline gives CDR1 SGHTA, CDR2 FQGNSA. V was pared by 5 bases and J by 1 base, with 12 bases between. The CDR3 sequence is CASSQIDRSYEQYF. In nucleotides, the CDR3 is TGTGCCAGCAGCCAGATAGACAGATCCTACGAGCAGTACTTC.

J is TRBJ2-7 and V is TRBV4-1; a weak D match, TRBD2 (5 bases). CDR3 length: 14 residues. Germline V lookup: CDR1 MGHRA, CDR2 YSYEKL. V was cut by 3 bases and J by 2 bases, with 11 bases left in between. The CDR3 DNA is TGCGCCAGCAGCCATCTCGACGGGACCTACGAGCAGTACTTC. This encodes CASSHLDGTYEQYF.

The rearrangement joins TRBV19 to TRBJ2-1; D perhaps matches TRBD2 (5 bases). There are 15 residues in the CDR3. V lost 6 bases, J lost 2 bases, and 14 bases lay in between. Germline loops: CDR1 LNHDA, CDR2 SQIVND (reference sequence). CDR3 DNA: TGTGCCAGTAGGTCCGGCGGGTCCCCCTACAATGAGCAGTTCTTC. It encodes CASRSGGSPYNEQFF. The full variable domain, with the rest looked up from reference TRBV19 and TRBJ2-1, is DGGITQSPKYLFRKEGQNVTLSCEQNLNHDAMYWYRQDPGQGLRLIYYSQIVNDFQKGDIAEGYSVSREKKESFPLTVTSAQKNPTAFYLCASRSGGSPYNEQFFGPGTRLTVL.

V is TRBV23-1 and J is TRBJ2-7; possibly TRBD2 for D (7 bases). TRBV23-1 is an ORF, with its function uncertain. The germline V and J ends were trimmed by 6 bases and 6 bases, with 12 bases remaining between them. The CDR3 has 12 amino acids. The CDR3 loop is CASRGGALEQYF. The CDR3, as DNA: TGCGCCAGCAGGGGGGGGGCCCTCGAGCAGTACTTC.

This chain links TRBV4-2 with TRBJ2-1; TRBD2 matches at 15 bases. Germline V lookup: CDR1 LGHNA, CDR2 YNFKEQ. Trimming removed 0 bases from V and 4 bases from J; junction bases left unmatched: 7. The CDR3 loop spans 19 amino acids. The CDR3 here is CASSQDPGTSGGRYNEQFF. The CDR3 DNA sequence: TGTGCCAGCAGCCAAGATCCGGGGACTAGCGGGGGGCGTTACAATGAGCAGTTCTTC.

The chain combines TRBV25-1 with TRBJ1-1; D is unclear. Germline V gives CDR1 MGHDK, CDR2 SYGVNS. V gave up 3 bases and J gave up 8 bases, with 10 bases separating them. There are 12 residues in the CDR3. CDR3 sequence (DNA): TGTGCCAGCAGTGACTCCGGGAGGGAAGCTTTCTTT. Translating gives CASSDSGREAFF.

The V and J genes are TRBV9 and TRBJ2-1; 8 bases map to TRBD2. This CDR3 contains 15 residues. Germline V lookup: CDR1 SGDLS, CDR2 YYNGEE. Trimming took 0 bases from V and 8 from J; bases not matched to a gene: 7. The CDR3: CASSVDGRATDEQFF. CDR3 DNA: TGTGCCAGCAGCGTAGACGGGAGGGCCACCGATGAGCAGTTCTTC.

This clone was detected a few times. This chain connects TRBV19 to TRBJ1-2; D remains unclear. V lost 3 bases and J lost 8, with 10 bases in between. Germline V lookup: CDR1 LNHDA, CDR2 SQIVND (reference sequence). CDR3 length equals 12 residues. CDR3 sequence (DNA): TGTGCCAGTAGTATTGGCGACGGGGGCTACACCTTC. It is translated as CASSIGDGGYTF.

The chain has TRBV7-8 and TRBJ2-2; TRBD2 aligns across 8 bases. Losses at the gene ends were 5 bases for V and 4 bases for J; bases not matched to a gene: 6. From germline, CDR1 is SGHVS and CDR2 FQNEAQ. The CDR3 length is 15 residues. The CDR3 DNA follows: TGTGCCAGCAGCCGGGGGGGGGCCGGCACCGGGGAGCTGTTTTTT. This translates into CASSRGGAGTGELFF.

This chain links TRBV7-9 with TRBJ1-4; perhaps TRBD1 as D (5 bases). Germline lookup yields CDR1 SEHNR and CDR2 FQNEAQ (reference sequence). The CDR3 has 15 residues. V was cut by 0 bases and J by 6 bases, with 11 bases left in between. CDR3: CASSLATGEYEKLFF. Here the CDR3 DNA reads TGTGCCAGCAGCTTAGCTACAGGAGAGTATGAAAAACTGTTTTTT.

A single count supports this clone. The chain recombines TRBV6-6 with TRBJ1-1; TRBD1 might be the D (5 bases). Germline lookup yields CDR1 MNHNY and CDR2 SVGAGI (reference sequence). V was trimmed by 4 bases and J by 0 bases, leaving 12 bases between them. This CDR3 comprises 15 residues. CDR3 nucleotide sequence: TGTGCCAGCAGTTCCGGTACAGGAATGAACACTGAAGCTTTCTTT. This gives the protein CASSSGTGMNTEAFF.

The chain uses TRBV19 and TRBJ2-1, with a weak D call TRBD1 (5 bases). This CDR3 region has 14 residues. With 10 bases removed from V and 5 bases from J, the gap between germline ends came to 18 bases. Germline assignment: CDR1 LNHDA and CDR2 SQIVND (reference sequence). The CDR3 DNA follows: TGTGCCACGACTGCCGGACAAGCTAACAATGAGCAGTTCTTC. Amino acids: CATTAGQANNEQFF. Together with reference TRBV19 and TRBJ2-1, the CDR3 gives the full variable domain: DGGITQSPKYLFRKEGQNVTLSCEQNLNHDAMYWYRQDPGQGLRLIYYSQIVNDFQKGDIAEGYSVSREKKESFPLTVTSAQKNPTAFYLCATTAGQANNEQFFGPGTRLTVL.

V gene TRBV7-8 combines with J gene TRBJ2-7; a weak D match, TRBD2 (6 bases). CDR1 is SGHVS, CDR2 FQNEAQ, per germline. The CDR3 sequence is 12 residues long. V was trimmed by 9 bases and J by 2 bases, leaving 11 bases between them. This CDR3 reads CASGGAPYEQYF. Written as DNA, the CDR3 is TGTGCCAGTGGAGGGGCTCCCTACGAGCAGTACTTC.

The chain employs TRBV7-2 and TRBJ1-5, with D tentatively TRBD1 (5 bases). This CDR3 is built from 13 residues. Per germline, CDR1 SGHTA and CDR2 FQGNSA. The V and J ends lost 5 bases and 7 bases respectively, with 12 bases between them. CDR3 nucleotides: TGTGCCAGCAGCGCCCGGGGGGACCAGCCCCAGCATTTT. Translation: CASSARGDQPQHF.

This rearrangement joins TRBV5-1 to TRBJ2-1; TRBD2 agrees at 11 bases. The ends lost 4 bases at V and 5 bases at J; junction bases unmatched: 5. The germline V gene has CDR1 SGHRS and CDR2 YFSETQ. CDR3 length: 15 residues. CDR3 protein: CASSPGLAENNEQFF. CDR3 coding DNA: TGCGCCAGCAGCCCGGGACTAGCGGAAAACAATGAGCAGTTCTTC.

The J gene is TRBJ2-7, the V gene TRBV7-7, with D tentatively TRBD2 (5 bases). CDR1 SSHAT and CDR2 FNYEAQ come from the germline V gene (reference sequence). Trimming cost V 1 base and J 2 bases, with 12 bases left between them. The CDR3 runs 15 residues. This CDR3 reads CASSLGAGPTYEQYF. Here the CDR3 DNA reads TGTGCCAGCAGCTTAGGGGCGGGCCCCACCTACGAGCAGTACTTC.

The chain employs TRBV4-3 and TRBJ2-3, with 11 nucleotides matching TRBD2. V lost 1 base and J lost 7; bases outside the gene matches: 4. The CDR3 is made up of 15 amino acids. Germline V gene sequence: CDR1 LGHNA, CDR2 YSLEER. The CDR3, as DNA: TGCGCCAGCAGCCAAGCTAGCGGGGGGATGAATACGCAGTATTTT. This gives the protein CASSQASGGMNTQYF.

This clone was observed once. The chain combines TRBV4-3 with TRBJ2-2; 11 bases map to TRBD2. The CDR3 spans 18 residues. The V gene end was trimmed by 1 base and the J gene end by 3 bases; junction bases not matched to a gene: 7. From germline, CDR1 is LGHNA and CDR2 YSLEER. The CDR3 DNA sequence: TGCGCCAGCAGCCAAGTCCGGCTAGCGGGGGGATACACCGGGGAGCTGTTTTTT. This gives the protein CASSQVRLAGGYTGELFF.

V is TRBV19 and J is TRBJ1-5, with D unclear. The CDR3 sequence is 18 residues long. V lost 9 bases and J lost 5, with 29 bases in between. Germline CDR1 LNHDA, CDR2 SQIVND (reference sequence). The CDR3 sequence: CASLPLSPGLGRDQPQHF. In nucleotides, the CDR3 is TGTGCCAGCCTTCCACTATCGCCCGGGCTTGGGAGGGATCAGCCCCAGCATTTT.